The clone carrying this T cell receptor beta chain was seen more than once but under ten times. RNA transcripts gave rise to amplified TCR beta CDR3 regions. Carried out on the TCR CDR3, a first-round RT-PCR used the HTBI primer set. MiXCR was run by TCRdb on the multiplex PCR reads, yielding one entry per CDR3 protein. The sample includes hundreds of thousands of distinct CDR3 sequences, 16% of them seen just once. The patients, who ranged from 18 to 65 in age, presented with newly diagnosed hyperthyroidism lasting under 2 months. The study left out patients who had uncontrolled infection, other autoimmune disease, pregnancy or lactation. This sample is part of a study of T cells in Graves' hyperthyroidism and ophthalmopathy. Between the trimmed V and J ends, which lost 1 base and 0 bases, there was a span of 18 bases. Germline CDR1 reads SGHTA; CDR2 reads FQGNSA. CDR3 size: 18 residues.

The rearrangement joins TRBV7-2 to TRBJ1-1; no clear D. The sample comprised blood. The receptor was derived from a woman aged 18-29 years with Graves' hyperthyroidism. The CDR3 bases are TGTGCCAGCAGCTTAGATTTATTCGGAGGGTGGGTGAACACTGAAGCTTTCTTT. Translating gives CASSLDLFGGWVNTEAFF. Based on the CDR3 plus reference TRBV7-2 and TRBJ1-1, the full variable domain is GAGVSQSPSNKVTEKGKDVELRCDPISGHTALYWYRQSLGQGLEFLIYFQGNSAPDKSGLPSDRFSAERTGGSVSTLTIQRTQQEDSAVYLCASSLDLFGGWVNTEAFFGQGTRLTVV.